The next 6 T cell receptor beta chains were all read from a single sample in a study of Ad26.COV2.S vaccination and SARS-CoV-2 variants. Some clones are missing from TCRdb's copy, which holds only in-frame ones; the method was immunoSEQ multiplex PCR. The sample carries about 350,000 clones, about 92% recorded once. This specimen consisted of peripheral blood, obtained after recovery from COVID-19. The origin of the receptors is a human donor who had recovered from COVID-19.

This rearrangement joins TRBV19 to TRBJ1-1, with D perhaps matching TRBD1 (5 bases). The germline V and J ends were trimmed by 6 bases and 7 bases, with 15 bases remaining between them. The germline V gene encodes CDR1 LNHDA and CDR2 SQIVND (reference sequence). The CDR3 covers 13 residues. CDR3 protein: CASRTGRYYEAFF. In DNA, the CDR3 is TGTGCCAGTAGGACGGGACGGTATTATGAAGCTTTCTTT. The variable domain in full, with the rest retrieved from reference TRBV19 and TRBJ1-1, is DGGITQSPKYLFRKEGQNVTLSCEQNLNHDAMYWYRQDPGQGLRLIYYSQIVNDFQKGDIAEGYSVSREKKESFPLTVTSAQKNPTAFYLCASRTGRYYEAFFGQGTRLTVV.

This clone appeared once. The chain links TRBV28 to TRBJ1-1, with D maybe TRBD1 (6 bases). Between the trimmed V and J ends, which lost 5 bases and 5 bases, there was a span of 18 bases. The CDR3 has 15 amino acids. CDR1 and CDR2 from the germline V gene are MDHEN and SYDVKM. CDR3 loop: CASSLRSGRGTEAFF. The CDR3 DNA sequence: TGTGCCAGCAGTCTGAGATCGGGGAGGGGGACTGAAGCTTTCTTT.

In its sample, this clone was seen once. The chain is built from TRBV7-8 and TRBJ2-7, with a tentative D call TRBD1 (5 bases). Per germline, CDR1 SGHVS and CDR2 FQNEAQ. V gave up 5 bases and J gave up 6 bases, with 8 bases separating them. This CDR3 is 11 amino acids long. The CDR3 bases are TGTGCCAGCAGCGCTGACAGCGAGCAGTACTTC. Protein: CASSADSEQYF.

V usage is TRBV5-1 and J usage is TRBJ2-5; D may correspond to TRBD1 or TRBD2 (5 bases each). CDR1 and CDR2 (germline): SGHRS, YFSETQ. This CDR3 is 16 amino acids long. The ends were cut back, 4 bases at V and 1 base at J, with 17 bases in the middle. CDR3 in amino acids: CASSPGTTNAQETQYF. CDR3 coding DNA: TGCGCCAGCAGCCCCGGGACCACCAACGCCCAAGAGACCCAGTACTTC. Filled out from reference TRBV5-1 and TRBJ2-5, the complete variable domain reads KAGVTQTPRYLIKTRGQQVTLSCSPISGHRSVSWYQQTPGQGLQFLFEYFSETQRNKGNFPGRFSGRQFSNSRSEMNVSTLELGDSALYLCASSPGTTNAQETQYFGPGTRLLVL.

As regards this clone: The junction departs from germline at one end; a sequencing error may be responsible. This rearrangement joins TRBV7-7 to TRBJ2-5, with 8 bases fitting TRBD2. CDR3 length equals 16 residues. Germline CDR1 is SSHAT and CDR2 is FNYEAQ (reference sequence). The CDR3 sequence is CASSPSGSGVWETQYF. The CDR3 region has the DNA TGTGCTAGCAGCCCCAGTGGTAGCGGGGTGTGGGAGACCCAGTACTTC.

The gene calls are TRBV9 and TRBJ2-1; 8 bases are shared with TRBD2. Germline CDR1 is SGDLS and CDR2 is YYNGEE. V was pared by 3 bases and J by 0 bases, with 2 bases of the junction left unmatched. The length of the CDR3 is 15 residues. The CDR3 DNA sequence: TGTGCCAGCAGCGCGCGGGGGGCCTCCTACAATGAGCAGTTCTTC. Translated: CASSARGASYNEQFF.